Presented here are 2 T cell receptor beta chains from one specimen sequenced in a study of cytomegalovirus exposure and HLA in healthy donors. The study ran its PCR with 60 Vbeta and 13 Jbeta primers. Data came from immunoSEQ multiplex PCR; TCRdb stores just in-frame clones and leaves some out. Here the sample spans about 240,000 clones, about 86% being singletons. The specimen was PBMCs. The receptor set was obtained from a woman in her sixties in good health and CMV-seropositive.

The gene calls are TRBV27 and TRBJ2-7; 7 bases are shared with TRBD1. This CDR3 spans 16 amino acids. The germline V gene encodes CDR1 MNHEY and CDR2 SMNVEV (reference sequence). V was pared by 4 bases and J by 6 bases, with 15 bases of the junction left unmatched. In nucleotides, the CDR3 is TGTGCCAGCAGTTCTCCCCGGACAGGACCGCTTGGCGAGCAGTACTTC. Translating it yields CASSSPRTGPLGEQYF.

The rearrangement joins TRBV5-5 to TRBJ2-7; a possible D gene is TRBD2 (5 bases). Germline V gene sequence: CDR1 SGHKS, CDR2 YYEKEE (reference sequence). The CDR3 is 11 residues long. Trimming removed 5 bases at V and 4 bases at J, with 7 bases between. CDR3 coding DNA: TGTGCCAGCAGACGGGGTTACGAGCAGTACTTC. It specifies CASRRGYEQYF.